This T cell receptor (beta chain) was obtained from a study of blood T cell repertoires in COVID-19. At the level of the study: The United States, Italy and Spain were the sources of the acute and convalescent COVID-19 samples. T cells, B-cell-depleted T cells, or PBMCs provided the cDNA or gDNA that served as material.

Trimming cost V 1 base and J 0 bases, with 10 bases left between them. This CDR3 contains 16 residues. Germline V gene sequence: CDR1 LNHNV, CDR2 YYDKDF (reference sequence). As handled by the study authors: From reference gene primer amplification, estimates of nucleated cell counts were derived. Sequencing used immunoSEQ multiplex PCR; TCRdb keeps in-frame clones, though not all of them. V and J calls and clone size follow that table, whereas D and trimming were derived from the DNA. In the table there are approximately 150,000 clones, approximately 89% of which are singletons. This receptor was obtained from a human donor in a cohort sampled during active COVID-19. The sequenced sample consisted of peripheral blood. The V gene is TRBV15, the J gene TRBJ1-3, with D tentatively TRBD1 (5 bases). The CDR3 DNA reads as TGTGCCACCAGCAGAGCAGGGATCCACTCTGGAAACACCATATATTTT. This translates into CATSRAGIHSGNTIYF.